The clone carrying this T cell receptor beta chain has only one observation. CDR1 is LGHNA and CDR2 is YSLEER in the germline V gene. Trimming stripped 0 bases from V and 0 bases from J, with 15 bases between. This CDR3 contains 18 residues. The sample belongs to a study of T cell changes during pregnancy in multiple sclerosis. Sequencing was performed with immunoSEQ multiplex PCR; in TCRdb, only in-frame clones are kept and a portion is missing. In the table there are around 66,000 clones, 90% to 95% of which are singletons. The receptor comes from a female donor in good health, enrolled as a control in a pregnancy study. The chain uses TRBV4-3 and TRBJ1-3; D call uncertain. The specimen was peripheral blood, collected after pregnancy. CDR3 in DNA: TGCGCCAGCAGCCAAGATCGGGCAGGACTTTCCTCTGGAAACACCATATATTTT. Its translation is CASSQDRAGLSSGNTIYF.